This TCR beta chain is drawn from a study of T-cell reconstitution after alpha-beta-depleted transplantation in children. Between the trimmed V and J ends, which lost 7 bases and 1 base, there was a span of 13 bases. The germline V gene has CDR1 SGHDN and CDR2 FVKESK. This CDR3 comprises 15 residues. This clonotype turned up a few times. Unique molecular identifiers were used in preparing the TCRbeta library. TCRdb re-called the PCR reads with MiXCR, one entry per CDR3 protein. This table has about 540,000 distinct CDR3 sequences, approximately 20% appearing once. The clonotype comes from a human donor who donated a stem cell graft to a child with acute lymphoblastic leukemia. This sample comprised PBMCs from the stem cell graft donor, obtained from the stem cell graft. The chain links TRBV14 to TRBJ2-2; either TRBD1 or TRBD2 may supply D (5 bases each). This CDR3 reads CASMPGTENTGELFF. CDR3 nucleotide sequence: TGTGCCAGCATGCCCGGGACGGAGAACACCGGGGAGCTGTTTTTT. Using reference TRBV14 and TRBJ2-2 for the parts outside the CDR3, the full variable domain is EAGVTQFPSHSVIEKGQTVTLRCDPISGHDNLYWYRRVMGKEIKFLLHFVKESKQDESGMPNNRFLAERTGGTYSTLKVQPAELEDSGVYFCASMPGTENTGELFFGEGSRLTVL.